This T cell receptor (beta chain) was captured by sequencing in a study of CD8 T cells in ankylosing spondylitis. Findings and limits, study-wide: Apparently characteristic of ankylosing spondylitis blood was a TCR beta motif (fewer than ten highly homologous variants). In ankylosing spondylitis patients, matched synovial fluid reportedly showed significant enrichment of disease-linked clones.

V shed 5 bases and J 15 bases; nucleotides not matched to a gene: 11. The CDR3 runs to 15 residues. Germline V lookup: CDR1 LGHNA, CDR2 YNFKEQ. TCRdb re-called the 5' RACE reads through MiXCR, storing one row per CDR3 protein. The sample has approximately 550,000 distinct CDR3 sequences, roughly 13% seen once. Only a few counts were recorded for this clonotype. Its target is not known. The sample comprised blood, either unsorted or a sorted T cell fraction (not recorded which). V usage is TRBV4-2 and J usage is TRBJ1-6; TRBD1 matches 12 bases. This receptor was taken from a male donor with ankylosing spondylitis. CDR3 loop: CASSISRDRGQVLHF. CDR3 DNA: TGTGCCAGCAGCATCTCCCGGGACAGGGGGCAAGTCCTCCACTTT.